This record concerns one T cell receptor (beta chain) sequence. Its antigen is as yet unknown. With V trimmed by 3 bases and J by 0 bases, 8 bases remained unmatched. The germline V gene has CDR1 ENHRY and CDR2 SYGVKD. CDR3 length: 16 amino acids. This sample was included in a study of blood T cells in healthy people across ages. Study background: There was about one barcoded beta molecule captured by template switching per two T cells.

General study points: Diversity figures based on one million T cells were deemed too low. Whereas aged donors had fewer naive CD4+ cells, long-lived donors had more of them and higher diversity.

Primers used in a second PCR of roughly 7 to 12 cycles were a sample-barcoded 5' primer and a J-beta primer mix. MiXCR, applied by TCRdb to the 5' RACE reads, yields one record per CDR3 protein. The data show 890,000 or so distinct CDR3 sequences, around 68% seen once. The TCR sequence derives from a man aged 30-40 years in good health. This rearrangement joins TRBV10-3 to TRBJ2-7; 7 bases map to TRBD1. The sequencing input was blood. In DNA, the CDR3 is TGTGCCATCAGTGAAGGGGTGACAGGGAACTCCTACGAGCAGTACTTC. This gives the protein CAISEGVTGNSYEQYF.